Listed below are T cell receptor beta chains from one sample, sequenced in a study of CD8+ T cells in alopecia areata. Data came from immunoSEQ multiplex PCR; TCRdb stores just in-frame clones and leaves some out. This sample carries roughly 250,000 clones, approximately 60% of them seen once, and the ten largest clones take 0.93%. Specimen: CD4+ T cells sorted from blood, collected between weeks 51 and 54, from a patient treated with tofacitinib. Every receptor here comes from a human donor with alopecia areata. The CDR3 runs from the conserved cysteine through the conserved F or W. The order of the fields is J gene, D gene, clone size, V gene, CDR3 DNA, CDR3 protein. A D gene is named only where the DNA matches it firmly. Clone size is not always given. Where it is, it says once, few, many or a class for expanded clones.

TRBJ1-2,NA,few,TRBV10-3,TGTGCCGCAACTCCAGGGGTCGGCTACACCTTC,CAATPGVGYTF
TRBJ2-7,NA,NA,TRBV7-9,TGTGCCAGCAGTCGGGGTGACTACGAGCAGTACTTC,CASSRGDYEQYF
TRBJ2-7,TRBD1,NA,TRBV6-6,TGTGCCAGCAGTCCCCGGCGACAGGGTAACGAGCAGTACTTC,CASSPRRQGNEQYF
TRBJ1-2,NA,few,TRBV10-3,TGTGCCATCTCCTCACAGGGTAGGGTTTATGGCTACACCTTC,CAISSQGRVYGYTF
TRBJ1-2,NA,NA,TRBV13,TGTGCCAGCAGCTTAACAAACTATGGCTACACCTTC,CASSLTNYGYTF
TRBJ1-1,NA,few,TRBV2,TGTGCCAGCAGACCAGGGTATCTTGAAGCTTTCTTT,CASRPGYLEAFF
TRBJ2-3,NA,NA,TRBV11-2,TGTGCCAGCAGAGGAGGGGGGAGTGCAGATACGCAGTATTTT,CASRGGGSADTQYF
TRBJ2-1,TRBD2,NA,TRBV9,TGTGCCAGCAGCGCCGGCGGGAGAGCGGGGGGCCACAATGAGCAGTTCTTC,CASSAGGRAGGHNEQFF
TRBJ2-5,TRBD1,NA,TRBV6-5,TGTGCCAGCAGTTACGCAGGGACAGGACAAGAGACCCAGTACTTC,CASSYAGTGQETQYF
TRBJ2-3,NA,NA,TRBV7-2,TGTGCCAGCAGTCGTCTGGCGGGGGCAACCACAGATACGCAGTATTTT,CASSRLAGATTDTQYF
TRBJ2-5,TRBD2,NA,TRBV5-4,TGTGCCAGCAGCCGTCCTAGCGGGGGTGGAGAGACCCAGTACTTC,CASSRPSGGGETQYF
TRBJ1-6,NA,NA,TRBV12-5,TGTGCTAGTGGTTTGGTAGTGGGAGGGAATTCACCCCTCCACTTT,CASGLVVGGNSPLHF
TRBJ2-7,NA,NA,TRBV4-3,TGCGCCAGCAGCCAAACCCAGGGTTCCTACGAGCAGTACTTC,CASSQTQGSYEQYF
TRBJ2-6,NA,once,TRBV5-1,TGCGCCAGCAGCCCAACAGGGTCTGGGGCCAACGTCCTGACTTTC,CASSPTGSGANVLTF
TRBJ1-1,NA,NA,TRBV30,TGTGCCTGGAGTCGCAGCGTTGAAGCTTTCTTT,CAWSRSVEAFF
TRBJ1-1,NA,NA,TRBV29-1,TGCAGCGTCCTCCTACAGTTGAGCACTGAAGCTTTCTTT,CSVLLQLSTEAFF
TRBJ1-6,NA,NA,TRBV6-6,TGTGCCAGCAGCTGGGGCCTGCGTTCACCCCTCCACTTT,CASSWGLRSPLHF
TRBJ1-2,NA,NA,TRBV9,TGTGCCAGCAGCGTCCGTGGGGACTACGGCTACACCTTC,CASSVRGDYGYTF
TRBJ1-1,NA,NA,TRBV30,TGTGCCGGGGGCAGGGTCGGCACTGAAGCTTTCTTT,CAGGRVGTEAFF
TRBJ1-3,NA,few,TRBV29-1,TGCAGCGTTGAAGATCAATTTGACAACACCATATATTTT,CSVEDQFDNTIYF
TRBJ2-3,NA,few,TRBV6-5,TGTGCCAGCAGTTACCAGGGATCTAGCACAGATACGCAGTATTTT,CASSYQGSSTDTQYF
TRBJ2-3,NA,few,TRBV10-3,TGTGCCACCGAGGTAGCGGGCACAGATACGCAGTATTTT,CATEVAGTDTQYF
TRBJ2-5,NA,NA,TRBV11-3,TGTGCCAGCAGCTTAGGGGGGATGTACCAAGAGACCCAGTACTTC,CASSLGGMYQETQYF
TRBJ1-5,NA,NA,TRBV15,TGTGCCACCAGCAGACGAGGGGCAGGCAATCAGCCCCAGCATTTT,CATSRRGAGNQPQHF
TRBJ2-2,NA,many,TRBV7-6,TGTGCCAGCAGCTTAGGCACAGGTTTATTCACCGGGGAGCTGTTTTTT,CASSLGTGLFTGELFF
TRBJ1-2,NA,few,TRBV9,TGTGCCAGCAGCGGCCCGGGACGCACTAACTATGGCTACACCTTC,CASSGPGRTNYGYTF
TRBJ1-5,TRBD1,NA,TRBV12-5,TGTGCTAGTGCCTTGATCCGGACAGGGGGGAATCAGCCCCAGCATTTT,CASALIRTGGNQPQHF
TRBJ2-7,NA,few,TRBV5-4,TGTGCCAGCAGCTTGCTGGGGTTCGACGAGCAGTACTTC,CASSLLGFDEQYF
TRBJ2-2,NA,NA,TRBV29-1,TGCAGCGTTCGTGTGCATTATGGGGCGGGCGGGGAGCTGTTTTTT,CSVRVHYGAGGELFF
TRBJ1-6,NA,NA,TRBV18,TGTGCCAGCTCACGGGCCCCTACAGGGATTGATTCACCCCTCCACTTT,CASSRAPTGIDSPLHF
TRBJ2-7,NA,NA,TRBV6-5,TGTGCCAGCAGTTATAGTGCAGGGAACGAGCAGTACTTC,CASSYSAGNEQYF
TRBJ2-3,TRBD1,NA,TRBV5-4,TGTGCCAGCAGCTTGGCCGGACAGGGCGCGCAGTATTTT,CASSLAGQGAQYF
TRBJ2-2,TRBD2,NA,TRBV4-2,TGTGCCAGCAGCCCAGACCTCGCGGGGGGTTTGAGCACCGGGGAGCTGTTTTTT,CASSPDLAGGLSTGELFF
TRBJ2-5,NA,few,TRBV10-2,TGCGCCAGCAGTGGAACAGGCCAAGAGACCCAGTACTTC,CASSGTGQETQYF
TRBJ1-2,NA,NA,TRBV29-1,TGCAGCGTCGCAGGGTTTGGCTATGGCTACACCTTC,CSVAGFGYGYTF
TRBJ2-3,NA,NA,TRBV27,TGTGCCAGCAGTCCTCGGGACCCAGGGGGCACAGATACGCAGTATTTT,CASSPRDPGGTDTQYF